The rows below give T cell receptor beta chains drawn from one sample of a study of a mutant IDH1 vaccine in newly diagnosed glioma. Their antigens are not known. Libraries were prepared by immunoSEQ multiplex PCR; TCRdb keeps only in-frame clonotypes and omits some of them. The table has about 66,000 clones, 84% seen once. Sequenced material: PBMCs, taken from a glioma patient whose treatment included an IDH1 peptide vaccine. These receptors originate from a man younger than 45 with glioma. CDR3s include the opening cysteine and the closing phenylalanine or tryptophan. A D gene is named only where the DNA matches it firmly. A clone size is listed for some rows: how often the clone was seen (once, few, many), or a class if it is expanded.

D gene,J gene,clone size,V gene,CDR3 DNA,CDR3 protein
.,TRBJ2-2,.,TRBV25-1,TGTGCCAGCAGTGTGCCCCCGGACACCGGGGAGCTGTTTTTT,CASSVPPDTGELFF
TRBD1,TRBJ2-3,.,TRBV9,TGTGCCAGCAGCGCCATGGGACAGTCCACAGATACGCAGTATTTT,CASSAMGQSTDTQYF
.,TRBJ2-3,.,TRBV7-2,TGTGCCAGCAGCGCAACGGGCCTCGGCACAGATACGCAGTATTTT,CASSATGLGTDTQYF
.,TRBJ2-2,.,TRBV7-3,TGTGCCAGCAGCCCTATCCGCAGGCTCGGCGGGGAGCTGTTTTTT,CASSPIRRLGGELFF
.,TRBJ2-7,.,TRBV23-1,TGCGCCACCAATCATGGTCTGGGGACCGGGGTTAAGCAGTACTTC,CATNHGLGTGVKQYF
TRBD1,TRBJ2-1,.,TRBV4-1,TGCGCCAGCAGCCAATATGACAGGGTGAATGAGCAGTTCTTC,CASSQYDRVNEQFF
.,TRBJ2-5,.,TRBV5-4,TGTGCCAGCAGCTTGATGGGACTCCAAGAGACCCAGTACTTC,CASSLMGLQETQYF
.,TRBJ1-3,.,TRBV19,TGTGCCAGTAGGGGAGACAGCGCTGGAAACACCATATATTTT,CASRGDSAGNTIYF
TRBD2,TRBJ2-1,.,TRBV7-2,TGTGCCAGCAGGCGCGGGACTAGCGGGAGACGGGTCGGCAATGAGCAGTTCTTC,CASRRGTSGRRVGNEQFF
.,TRBJ2-3,.,TRBV5-6,TGTGCCAGCCAGTACGCGGCCGGCACCTTCACAGATACGCAGTATTTT,CASQYAAGTFTDTQYF
TRBD1,TRBJ2-5,.,TRBV5-1,TGCGCCAGCGGAACCGGGACAGTTCAAGAGACCCAGTACTTC,CASGTGTVQETQYF
.,TRBJ2-7,few,TRBV2,TGTGCCAGCAGTTCAGAGACAGGCGCTGTCGAGCAGTACTTC,CASSSETGAVEQYF
TRBD2,TRBJ2-7,.,TRBV28,TGTGCCAGCAGTTTATTATTGGGGGGCCCTAGCGGGAGTAGCTACGAGCAGTACTTC,CASSLLLGGPSGSSYEQYF
.,TRBJ2-3,.,TRBV15,TGTGCCACCAGCAGAGACGGGGGTAGCACAGATACGCAGTATTTT,CATSRDGGSTDTQYF
TRBD1,TRBJ1-5,.,TRBV5-8,TGTGCCAGCAGCGCCGGACAGGCTGACGGCAATCAGCCCCAGCATTTT,CASSAGQADGNQPQHF
TRBD1,TRBJ1-2,.,TRBV28,TGTGCCAGCAGCCGCGTGGCAGGGGGCTACTATGGCTACACCTTC,CASSRVAGGYYGYTF
.,TRBJ2-7,.,TRBV2,TGTGCCAGCATCTCAAACGGCAGGGGTCCCTCCACCTCCAACTTC,CASISNGRGPSTSNF
.,TRBJ2-2,.,TRBV7-3,TGTGCCAGCAGCCCCCCCGGGGGCGGGGAGCTGTTTTTT,CASSPPGGGELFF
TRBD1,TRBJ1-3,.,TRBV28,TGTGCCAGCAGTTTGCACAGGGGTAATTATTTGGGATACAACACCATATATTTT,CASSLHRGNYLGYNTIYF
TRBD2,TRBJ2-7,.,TRBV9,TGTGCCAGCAGCGTAGGAGGGACTAGCGGCTCCTACGAGCAGTACTTC,CASSVGGTSGSYEQYF
.,TRBJ1-3,.,TRBV11-2,TGTGCCAGCAGCTTACAATTTGCGGCTGGAAACACCATATATTTT,CASSLQFAAGNTIYF
.,TRBJ1-3,few,TRBV30,TGTGCCTGGAGGCAGGGGAGCTCTGGAAACACCATATATTTT,CAWRQGSSGNTIYF
.,TRBJ2-1,once,TRBV11-2,TGTGCCAGCAGCCCTATGGCACAGAATGAGCAGTTCTTC,CASSPMAQNEQFF
.,TRBJ2-4,.,TRBV19,TGTGCCAGTAGTATCAGGGGTCCGCAAAACATTCAGTACTTC,CASSIRGPQNIQYF
.,TRBJ2-7,.,TRBV30,TGTGCCTGGAGTGTAGGGACCTACGAGCAGTACTTC,CAWSVGTYEQYF
TRBD1,TRBJ2-7,.,TRBV7-3,TGTGCCAGCAGCCCCGGGACAGGCTACGAGCAGTACTTC,CASSPGTGYEQYF
TRBD1,TRBJ1-1,.,TRBV6-6,TGTGCCAGCAGTTACTCGATGACAGGGACTGAAGCTTTCTTT,CASSYSMTGTEAFF
.,TRBJ2-5,.,TRBV7-8,TGTGCCAGCAGCTTATTTATAGGGGCAGGTCAAGAGACCCAGTACTTC,CASSLFIGAGQETQYF
TRBD1,TRBJ1-2,.,TRBV4-1,TGCGCCAGCAGCAAAAATACAGGGGCGGGAGGCTACACCTTC,CASSKNTGAGGYTF
.,TRBJ1-4,.,TRBV19,TGTGCCAGTAGTATGGAGCGCAGTGCAACTAATGAAAAACTGTTTTTT,CASSMERSATNEKLFF
TRBD1,TRBJ1-2,once,TRBV5-4,TGTGCCAGCAGCCCACCCGGACAGGGGGACACTAACTATGGCTACACCTTC,CASSPPGQGDTNYGYTF
.,TRBJ1-2,.,TRBV28,TGTGCCAGCAGTCCAAGGACACTTACTCCGGATGGCTACACCTTC,CASSPRTLTPDGYTF
.,TRBJ1-1,.,TRBV15,TGTGCCACCAGCAGAGATGGAGGGGCTTCTGAGGGTGAAGCTTTCTTT,CATSRDGGASEGEAFF
.,TRBJ2-6,.,TRBV7-2,TGTGCCAGCAGCTTAGCGCTGGGCTCTGGGGCCAACGTCCTGACTTTC,CASSLALGSGANVLTF
TRBD1,TRBJ2-1,.,TRBV28,TGTGCCAGCAGTTCACAGGGGAATGAGCAGTTCTTC,CASSSQGNEQFF
.,TRBJ2-1,.,TRBV7-6,TGTGCCAGCAGCTTAGCTAAGGCGGGGCCAATTGCTGAGCAGTTCTTC,CASSLAKAGPIAEQFF
TRBD1,TRBJ2-3,.,TRBV19,TGTGCCAGTAGTTCCTTCCTCAGGGGGCAGGCAGATACGCAGTATTTT,CASSSFLRGQADTQYF
.,TRBJ1-3,.,TRBV29-1,TGCAGCGTTGAAAGGTCCCTAGGGCGGTGCATAAACACCATATATTTT,CSVERSLGRCINTIYF
TRBD2,TRBJ2-1,.,TRBV7-7,TGTGCCAGCAGCCCGGGGACTAGCGGGACAAAGGAGCAGTTCTTC,CASSPGTSGTKEQFF
.,TRBJ1-1,few,TRBV18,TGTGCCAGCTTCTCGACGACAGAACTTAACACTGAAGCTTTCTTT,CASFSTTELNTEAFF